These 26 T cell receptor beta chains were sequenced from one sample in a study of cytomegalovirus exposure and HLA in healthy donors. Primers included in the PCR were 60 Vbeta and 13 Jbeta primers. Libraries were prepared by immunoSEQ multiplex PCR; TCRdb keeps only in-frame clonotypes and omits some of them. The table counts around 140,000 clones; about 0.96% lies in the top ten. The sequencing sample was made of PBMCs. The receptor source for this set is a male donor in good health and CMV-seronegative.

CDR3 nucleotides: TGTGCCAGCAGGGCGAGCGGGGGGGCGACAGATACGCAGTATTTT. It yields the protein CASRASGGATDTQYF. The chain uses TRBV6-5 and TRBJ2-3, with 10 nucleotides matching TRBD2. V was clipped by 6 bases and J by 3 bases; unmatched bases: 6. Germline CDR1 MNHEY, CDR2 SVGAGI. This CDR3 has 15 amino acids.

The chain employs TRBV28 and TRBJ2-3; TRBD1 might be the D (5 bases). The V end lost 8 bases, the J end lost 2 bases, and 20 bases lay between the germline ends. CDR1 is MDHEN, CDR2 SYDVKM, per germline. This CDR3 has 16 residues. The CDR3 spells CASSTLEGDSTDTQYF. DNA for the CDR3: TGTGCCAGCTCCACTTTGGAAGGGGATTCCACAGATACGCAGTATTTT. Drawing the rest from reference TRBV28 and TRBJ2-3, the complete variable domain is DVKVTQSSRYLVKRTGEKVFLECVQDMDHENMFWYRQDPGLGLRLIYFSYDVKMKEKGDIPEGYSVSREKKERFSLILESASTNQTSMYLCASSTLEGDSTDTQYFGPGTRLTVL.

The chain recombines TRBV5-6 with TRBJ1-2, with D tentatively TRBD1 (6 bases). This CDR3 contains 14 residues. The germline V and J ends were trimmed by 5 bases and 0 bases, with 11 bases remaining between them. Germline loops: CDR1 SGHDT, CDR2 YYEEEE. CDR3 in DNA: TGTGCCAGCAGTTCCGGACAGACTAACTATGGCTACACCTTC. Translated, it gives CASSSGQTNYGYTF.

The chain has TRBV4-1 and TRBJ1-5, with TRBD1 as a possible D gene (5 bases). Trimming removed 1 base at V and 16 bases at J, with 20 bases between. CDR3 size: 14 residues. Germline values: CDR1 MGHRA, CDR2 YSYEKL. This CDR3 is CASSQGGIRSTVHF. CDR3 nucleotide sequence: TGCGCCAGCAGCCAAGGGGGCATCCGGAGCACTGTACATTTT.

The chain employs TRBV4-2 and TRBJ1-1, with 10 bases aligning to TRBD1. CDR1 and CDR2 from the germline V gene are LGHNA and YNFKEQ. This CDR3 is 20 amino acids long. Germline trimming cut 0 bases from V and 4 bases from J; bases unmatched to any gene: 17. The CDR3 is CASSQDIMIGTGALSTEAFF. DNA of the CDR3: TGTGCCAGCAGCCAAGATATTATGATTGGGACAGGGGCACTCAGCACTGAAGCTTTCTTT.

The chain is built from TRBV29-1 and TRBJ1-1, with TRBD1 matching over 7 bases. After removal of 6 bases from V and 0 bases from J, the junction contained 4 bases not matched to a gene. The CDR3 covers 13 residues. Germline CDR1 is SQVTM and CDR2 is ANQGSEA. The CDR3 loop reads CSVSTGMNTEAFF. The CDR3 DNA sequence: TGCAGCGTATCGACAGGGATGAACACTGAAGCTTTCTTT.

CDR3 sequence (DNA): TGTGCCAGTAATGGGAGAGGAACCTACGAGCAGTACTTC. This translates into CASNGRGTYEQYF. The chain combines TRBV19 with TRBJ2-7; D possibly corresponds to TRBD2 (5 bases). The CDR3 is 13 residues long. Trimming left V 7 bases short and J 2 bases short, with 12 bases between. CDR1 and CDR2 from the germline V gene are LNHDA and SQIVND (reference sequence).

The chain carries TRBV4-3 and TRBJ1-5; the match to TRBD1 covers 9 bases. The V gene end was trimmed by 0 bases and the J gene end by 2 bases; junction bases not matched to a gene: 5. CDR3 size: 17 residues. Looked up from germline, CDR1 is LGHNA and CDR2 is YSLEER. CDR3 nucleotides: TGCGCCAGCAGCCAAGAAACAGGGGGCTTAGGCAATCAGCCCCAGCATTTT. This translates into CASSQETGGLGNQPQHF.

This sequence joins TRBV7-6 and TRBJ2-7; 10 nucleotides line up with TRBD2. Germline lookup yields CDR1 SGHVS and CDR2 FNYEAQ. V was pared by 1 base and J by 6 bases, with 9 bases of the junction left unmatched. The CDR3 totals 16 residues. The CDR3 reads CASSLGSSGSQAEQYF. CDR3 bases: TGTGCCAGCAGCTTAGGATCTAGCGGGAGCCAGGCCGAGCAGTACTTC.

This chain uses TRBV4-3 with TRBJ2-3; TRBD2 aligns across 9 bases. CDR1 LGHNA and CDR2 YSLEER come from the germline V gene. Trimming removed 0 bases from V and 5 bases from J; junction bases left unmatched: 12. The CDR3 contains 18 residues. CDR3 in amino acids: CASSQEIAGAPRGDTQYF. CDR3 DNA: TGCGCCAGCAGCCAAGAGATAGCGGGGGCCCCTAGGGGAGATACGCAGTATTTT.

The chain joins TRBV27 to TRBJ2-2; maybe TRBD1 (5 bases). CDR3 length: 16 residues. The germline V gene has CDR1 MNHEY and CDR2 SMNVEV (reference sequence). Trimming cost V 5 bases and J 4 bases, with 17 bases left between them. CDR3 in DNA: TGTGCCAGCAGTACCCACAGGACACTGGGCACCGGGGAGCTGTTTTTT. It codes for CASSTHRTLGTGELFF.

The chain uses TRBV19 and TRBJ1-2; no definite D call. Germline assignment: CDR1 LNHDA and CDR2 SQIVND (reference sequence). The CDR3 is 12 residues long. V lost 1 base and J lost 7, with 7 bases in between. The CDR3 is CASSIGEIGYTF. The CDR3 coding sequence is TGTGCCAGTAGTATAGGAGAGATTGGCTACACCTTC.

Here the CDR3 reads CAWSRAEVGAFF. The CDR3 bases are TGTGCCTGGAGTCGGGCGGAGGTAGGAGCTTTCTTT. This rearrangement joins TRBV30 to TRBJ1-1; no clear D gene. Between the trimmed V and J ends, which lost 2 bases and 10 bases, there was a span of 14 bases. Germline assignment: CDR1 GTSNPN and CDR2 SVGIG (reference sequence). This CDR3 is 12 amino acids long.

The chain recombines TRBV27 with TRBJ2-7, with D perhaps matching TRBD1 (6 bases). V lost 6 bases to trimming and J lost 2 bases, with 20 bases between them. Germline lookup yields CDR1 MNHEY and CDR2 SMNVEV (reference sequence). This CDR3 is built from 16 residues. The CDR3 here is CASRGAGTPLAYEQYF. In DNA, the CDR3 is TGTGCCAGCAGGGGGGCCGGGACACCATTAGCCTACGAGCAGTACTTC.

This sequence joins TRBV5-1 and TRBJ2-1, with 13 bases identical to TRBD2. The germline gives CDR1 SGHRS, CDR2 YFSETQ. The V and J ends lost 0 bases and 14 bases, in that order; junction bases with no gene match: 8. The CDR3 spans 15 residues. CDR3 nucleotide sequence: TGCGCCAGCAGCTTGGATGGGACTAGCGGGGAAATCAAGTTCTTC. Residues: CASSLDGTSGEIKFF.

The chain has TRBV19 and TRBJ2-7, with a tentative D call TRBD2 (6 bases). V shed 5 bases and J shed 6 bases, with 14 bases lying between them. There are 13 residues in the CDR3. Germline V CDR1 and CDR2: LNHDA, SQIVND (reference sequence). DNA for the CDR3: TGTGCCAGTAGTCCCACCCGGGGAGGCGAGCAGTACTTC. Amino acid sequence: CASSPTRGGEQYF.

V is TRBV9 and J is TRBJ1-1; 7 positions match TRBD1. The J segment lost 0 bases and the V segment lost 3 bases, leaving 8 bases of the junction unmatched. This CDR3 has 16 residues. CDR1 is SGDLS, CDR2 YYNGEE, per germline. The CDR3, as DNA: TGTGCCAGCAGCGCCCGGGACAGAAGCATGAACACTGAAGCTTTCTTT. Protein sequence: CASSARDRSMNTEAFF.

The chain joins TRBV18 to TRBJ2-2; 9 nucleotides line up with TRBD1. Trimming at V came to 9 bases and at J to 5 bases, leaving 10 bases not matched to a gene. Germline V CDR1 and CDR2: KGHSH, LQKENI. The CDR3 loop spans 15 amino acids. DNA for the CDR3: TGTGCCAGTCCACCTGGACAGGGGAGAACCGGGGAGCTGTTTTTT. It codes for CASPPGQGRTGELFF.

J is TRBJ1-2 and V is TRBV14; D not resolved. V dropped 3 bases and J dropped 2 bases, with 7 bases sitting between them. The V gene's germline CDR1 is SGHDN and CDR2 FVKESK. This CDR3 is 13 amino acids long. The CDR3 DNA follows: TGTGCCAGCAGCCATAACCAGAACTATGGCTACACCTTC. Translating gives CASSHNQNYGYTF.

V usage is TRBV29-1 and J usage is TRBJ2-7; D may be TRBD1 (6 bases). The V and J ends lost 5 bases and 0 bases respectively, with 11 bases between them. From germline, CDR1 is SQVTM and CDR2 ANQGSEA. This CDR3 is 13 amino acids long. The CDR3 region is CSVQRTASYEQYF. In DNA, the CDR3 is TGCAGCGTTCAAAGGACAGCCTCCTACGAGCAGTACTTC.

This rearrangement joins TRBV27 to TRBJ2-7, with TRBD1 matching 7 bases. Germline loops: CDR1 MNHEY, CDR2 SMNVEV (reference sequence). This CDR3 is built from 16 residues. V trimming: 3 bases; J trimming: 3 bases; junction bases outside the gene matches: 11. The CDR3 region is CASSFQRQGRGYEQYF. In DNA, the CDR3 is TGTGCCAGCAGTTTCCAACGACAGGGCCGAGGCTACGAGCAGTACTTC.

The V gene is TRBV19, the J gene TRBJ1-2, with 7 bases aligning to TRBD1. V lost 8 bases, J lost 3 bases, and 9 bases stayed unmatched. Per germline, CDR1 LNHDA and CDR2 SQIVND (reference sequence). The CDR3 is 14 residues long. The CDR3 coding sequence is TGTGCCAGTCAGGACAGGTTTCGCGACTATGGCTACACCTTC. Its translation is CASQDRFRDYGYTF.

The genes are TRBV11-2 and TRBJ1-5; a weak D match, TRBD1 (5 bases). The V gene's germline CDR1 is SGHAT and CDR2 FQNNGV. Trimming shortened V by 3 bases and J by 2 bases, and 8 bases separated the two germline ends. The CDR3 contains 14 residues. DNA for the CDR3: TGTGCCAGCAGCTTTTCGGGGGGCAATCAGCCCCAGCATTTT. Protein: CASSFSGGNQPQHF.

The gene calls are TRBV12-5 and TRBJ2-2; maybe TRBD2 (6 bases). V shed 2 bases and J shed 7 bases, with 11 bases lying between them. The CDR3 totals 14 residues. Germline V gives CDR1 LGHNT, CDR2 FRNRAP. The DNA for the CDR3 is TGTGCTAGTGGTTTGTCTCTGGGGGGCGGGGAGCTGTTTTTT. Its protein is CASGLSLGGGELFF. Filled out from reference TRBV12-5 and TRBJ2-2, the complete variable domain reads DARVTQTPRHKVTEMGQEVTMRCQPILGHNTVFWYRQTMMQGLELLAYFRNRAPLDDSGMPKDRFSAEMPDATLATLKIQPSEPRDSAVYFCASGLSLGGGELFFGEGSRLTVL.

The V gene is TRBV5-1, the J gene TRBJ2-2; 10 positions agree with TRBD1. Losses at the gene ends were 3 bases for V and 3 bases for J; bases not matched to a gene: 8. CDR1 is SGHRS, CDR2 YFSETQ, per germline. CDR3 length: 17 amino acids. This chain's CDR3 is CASSSLIGTGDTGELFF. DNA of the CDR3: TGCGCCAGCAGCTCGCTGATCGGGACAGGGGACACCGGGGAGCTGTTTTTT.

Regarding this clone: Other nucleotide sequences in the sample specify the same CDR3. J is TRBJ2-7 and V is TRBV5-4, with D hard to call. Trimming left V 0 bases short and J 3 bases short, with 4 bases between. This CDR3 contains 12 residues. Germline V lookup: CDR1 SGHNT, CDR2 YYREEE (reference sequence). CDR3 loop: CASSLGGYEQYF. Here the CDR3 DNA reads TGTGCCAGCAGCTTGGGAGGCTACGAGCAGTACTTC.